This T cell receptor beta chain was identified during a study of blood T cell repertoires in COVID-19. Study details: In each case, the material was cDNA or gDNA derived from T cells, B-cell-depleted T cells, or PBMCs.

How the authors handled the data: By means of reference gene primer amplification, nucleated cell counts were estimated. Libraries were prepared by immunoSEQ multiplex PCR; TCRdb keeps only in-frame clonotypes and omits some of them. The V and J calls and clone size come from that table; D and trimming were worked out from the DNA. The sample yields about 200,000 clones, roughly 88% seen once. Ages ranged from about 18 to 89 years, with residence in under 25 US areas. The CDR3 is 16 amino acids. V lost 4 bases, J lost 2 bases, and 9 bases stayed unmatched. Germline CDR1 is SGHRS and CDR2 is YFSETQ. The receptor was derived from a man aged 35-49 years with acute COVID-19. The V and J genes are TRBV5-1 and TRBJ2-7; 10 nucleotides agree with TRBD2. Specimen: PBMCs or T cells enriched from blood (not recorded which). Here the CDR3 reads CASSPRTSGLTYEQYF. The CDR3, as DNA: TGCGCCAGCAGCCCTAGGACTAGCGGACTAACCTACGAGCAGTACTTC.